A single T cell receptor (beta chain) is shown here with its context. As yet, its antigen is unknown. Repertoires were generated with immunoSEQ multiplex PCR, while TCRdb's copy carries only in-frame clones and drops some. The sample has 55,000 to 70,000 clones, 87% seen once. The sample is drawn from a study of OX40 agonist ivuxolimab in advanced cancers. Findings of the study overall: At 0.1 to 3.0 mg/kg and by week 6, clonal expansion occurred in CD4+ and CD8+ blood T cells.

After removal of 6 bases from V and 0 bases from J, the junction contained 10 bases not matched to a gene. The CDR3 has 16 amino acids. Germline V lookup: CDR1 SGHTA, CDR2 FQGNSA. Sequencing was performed on CD4+ or CD8+ T cells sorted from blood, taken in a trial of the OX40 agonist ivuxolimab. The sequence was collected from an adult with an advanced solid tumor such as melanoma, head and neck, liver or kidney cancer. The chain carries TRBV7-2 and TRBJ1-1; 7 bases agree with TRBD1. This CDR3 reads CASRYPTGTMNTEAFF. CDR3 in DNA: TGTGCCAGCAGATACCCGACAGGGACCATGAACACTGAAGCTTTCTTT.